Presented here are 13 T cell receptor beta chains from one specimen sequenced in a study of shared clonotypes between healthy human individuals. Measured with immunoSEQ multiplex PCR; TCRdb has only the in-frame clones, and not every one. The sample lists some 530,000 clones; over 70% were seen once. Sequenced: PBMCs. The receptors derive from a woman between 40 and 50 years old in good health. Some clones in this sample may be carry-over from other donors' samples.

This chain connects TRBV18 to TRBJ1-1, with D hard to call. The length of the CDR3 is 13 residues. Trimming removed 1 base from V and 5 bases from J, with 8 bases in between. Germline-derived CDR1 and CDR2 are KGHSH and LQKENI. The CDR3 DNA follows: TGTGCCAGCTCACCACAGACGGGGACTGAAGCTTTCTTT. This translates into CASSPQTGTEAFF.

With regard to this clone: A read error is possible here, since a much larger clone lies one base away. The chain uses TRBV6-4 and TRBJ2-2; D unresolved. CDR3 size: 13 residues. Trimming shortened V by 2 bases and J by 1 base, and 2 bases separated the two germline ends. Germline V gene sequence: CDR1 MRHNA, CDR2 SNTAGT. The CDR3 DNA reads TGTGCCAGCAGTGACAGGAACACCGGGGAGCTGTTTTTT. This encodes CASSDRNTGELFF.

The CDR3, as DNA: TGTGCCAGCAGCCCTACTTCGACAGGCGGGGAGACCCAGTACTTC. Translated: CASSPTSTGGETQYF. The genes are TRBV11-2 and TRBJ2-5; D is perhaps TRBD1 (6 bases). The CDR3 length is 15 residues. The V end was cut by 5 bases, the J end by 5 bases, with 18 bases between. CDR1 SGHAT and CDR2 FQNNGV come from the germline V gene.

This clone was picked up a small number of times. CDR3 loop: CASSRGTAYQETQYF. CDR3 in DNA: TGTGCCAGCAGTCGTGGGACAGCCTACCAAGAGACCCAGTACTTC. V and J are TRBV6-5 and TRBJ2-5; 7 nucleotides line up with TRBD1. The CDR3 is made up of 15 amino acids. Trimming removed 5 bases from V and 0 bases from J; junction bases left unmatched: 6. CDR1 is MNHEY and CDR2 is SVGAGI in the germline V gene.

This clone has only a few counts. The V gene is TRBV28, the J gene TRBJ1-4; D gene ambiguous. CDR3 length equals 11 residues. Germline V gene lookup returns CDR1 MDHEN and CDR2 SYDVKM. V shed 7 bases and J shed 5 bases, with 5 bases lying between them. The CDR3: CASMRNEKLFF. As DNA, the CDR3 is TGTGCCAGCATGAGGAATGAAAAACTGTTTTTT.

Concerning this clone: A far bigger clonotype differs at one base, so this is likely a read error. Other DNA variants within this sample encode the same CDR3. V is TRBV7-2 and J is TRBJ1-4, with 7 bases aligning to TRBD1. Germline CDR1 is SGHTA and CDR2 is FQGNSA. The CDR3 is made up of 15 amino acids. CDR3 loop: CASRLRSGGNEKLFF. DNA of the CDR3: TGTGCCAGCAGGTTACGTTCAGGGGGGAATGAGAAACTGTTTTTT.

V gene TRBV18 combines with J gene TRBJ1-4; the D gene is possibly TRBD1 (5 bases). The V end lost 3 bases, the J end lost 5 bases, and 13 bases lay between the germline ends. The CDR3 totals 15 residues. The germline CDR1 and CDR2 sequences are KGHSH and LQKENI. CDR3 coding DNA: TGTGCCAGCTCACCGCCCTTCGACAGAAATGAAAAACTGTTTTTT. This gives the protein CASSPPFDRNEKLFF.

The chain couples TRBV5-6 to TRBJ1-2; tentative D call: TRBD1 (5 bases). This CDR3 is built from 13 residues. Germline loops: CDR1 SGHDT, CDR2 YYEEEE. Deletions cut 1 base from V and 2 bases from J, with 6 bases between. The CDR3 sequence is CASSLRGNYGYTF. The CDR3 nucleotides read TGTGCCAGCAGCTTGAGGGGAAACTATGGCTACACCTTC.

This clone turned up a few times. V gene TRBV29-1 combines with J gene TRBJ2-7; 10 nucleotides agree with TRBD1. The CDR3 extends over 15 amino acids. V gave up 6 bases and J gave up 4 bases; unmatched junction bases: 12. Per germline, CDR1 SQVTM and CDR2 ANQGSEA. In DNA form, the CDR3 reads TGCAGCGTCAGCTCCGGGACAGGGGCCCTTTACGAGCAGTACTTC. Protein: CSVSSGTGALYEQYF.

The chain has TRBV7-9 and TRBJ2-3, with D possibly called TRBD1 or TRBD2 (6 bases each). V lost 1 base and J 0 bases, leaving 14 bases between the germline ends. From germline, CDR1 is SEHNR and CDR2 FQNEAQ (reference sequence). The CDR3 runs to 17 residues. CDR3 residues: CASSLGEGGGSTDTQYF. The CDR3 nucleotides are TGTGCCAGCAGCTTAGGAGAGGGGGGCGGAAGCACAGATACGCAGTATTTT.

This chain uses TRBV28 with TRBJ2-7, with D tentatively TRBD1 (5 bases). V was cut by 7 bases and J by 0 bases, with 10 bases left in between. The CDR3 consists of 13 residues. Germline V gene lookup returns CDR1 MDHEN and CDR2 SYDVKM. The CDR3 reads CASTGPNSYEQYF. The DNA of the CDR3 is TGTGCCAGCACAGGGCCGAACTCCTACGAGCAGTACTTC.

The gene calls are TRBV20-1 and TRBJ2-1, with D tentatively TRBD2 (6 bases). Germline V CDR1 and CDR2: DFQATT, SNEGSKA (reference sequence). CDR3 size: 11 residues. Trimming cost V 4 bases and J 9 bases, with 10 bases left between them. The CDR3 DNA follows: TGCAGTGCTACCGGGAGTGGTGAGCAGTTCTTC. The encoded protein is CSATGSGEQFF.

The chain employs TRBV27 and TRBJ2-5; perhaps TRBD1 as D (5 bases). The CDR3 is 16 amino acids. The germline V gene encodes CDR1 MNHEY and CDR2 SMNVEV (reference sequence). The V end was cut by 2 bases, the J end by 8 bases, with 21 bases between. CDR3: CASSLKAGASLGTQYF. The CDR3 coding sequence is TGTGCCAGCAGTTTAAAAGCTGGGGCATCCCTAGGCACCCAGTACTTC.